The 32 T cell receptor beta chains below come from one sample, sequenced in a study of OX40 agonist ivuxolimab in advanced cancers. The assay was immunoSEQ multiplex PCR, and TCRdb's table has in-frame clones only and misses some. The sample yields roughly 91,000 clones, over 85% seen once. Sequenced here: CD4+ or CD8+ T cells sorted from blood, sampled in a trial of the OX40 agonist ivuxolimab. The receptors come from an adult with an advanced solid tumor such as melanoma, head and neck, liver or kidney cancer.

This clone was seen a single time. This chain joins TRBV6-5 and TRBJ1-2; 7 bases are a match to TRBD1. From germline, CDR1 is MNHEY and CDR2 SVGAGI. This CDR3 spans 12 amino acids. V lost 4 bases and J lost 8; bases outside the gene matches: 4. Here the CDR3 reads CASSFTGEGYTF. The CDR3 DNA reads as TGTGCCAGCAGTTTTACAGGGGAAGGCTACACCTTC.

V usage is TRBV10-2 and J usage is TRBJ2-3; D possibly uses TRBD1 or TRBD2 (5 bases each). The germline V gene has CDR1 WSHSY and CDR2 SAAADI. The CDR3 has 14 residues. V gave up 8 bases and J gave up 5 bases, with 17 bases separating them. This CDR3 reads CASSPGPPEDTQYF. The DNA for the CDR3 is TGCGCCAGCTCGCCGGGACCCCCCGAAGATACGCAGTATTTT.

On this clone: Other DNA sequences from this sample encode an identical CDR3 as well. The J gene is TRBJ2-3, the V gene TRBV18, with unresolved D. The ends were cut back, 3 bases at V and 0 bases at J, with 1 base in the middle. This CDR3 region has 12 residues. Germline V gene sequence: CDR1 KGHSH, CDR2 LQKENI. CDR3 in DNA: TGTGCCAGCTCACCCAGCACAGATACGCAGTATTTT. Translating it yields CASSPSTDTQYF.

The CDR3 DNA sequence: TGCGCCACCCTTGACAGCGGCAATAACTATGGCTACACCTTC. Protein product: CATLDSGNNYGYTF. The chain employs TRBV23-1 and TRBJ1-2; a weak D match, TRBD1 (5 bases). TRBV23-1 is sorted into the ORF group, with uncertain function. The CDR3 is 14 amino acids. Trimming pared 10 bases from V and 1 base from J, leaving 16 bases between.

This clone was picked up one time. V is TRBV18 and J is TRBJ2-1; D might be TRBD2 (5 bases). Trimming shortened V by 5 bases and J by 6 bases, and 17 bases separated the two germline ends. Per the germline V gene, CDR1 is KGHSH and CDR2 is LQKENI. This CDR3 spans 15 amino acids. The CDR3 protein is CASSFRDLVTNEQFF. CDR3 in DNA: TGTGCCAGCTCATTCCGGGATCTCGTTACCAATGAGCAGTTCTTC.

The CDR3, as DNA: TGCGCCAGCGTGGGGGAGCAGCCCCAGCATTTT. It is translated as CASVGEQPQHF. The chain is built from TRBV23-1 and TRBJ1-5; tentative D call: TRBD1 (5 bases). TRBV23-1 is marked as an open reading frame, function uncertain. V gave up 8 bases and J gave up 7 bases, with 9 bases separating them. The CDR3 runs to 11 residues.

The chain employs TRBV5-6 and TRBJ2-6; D call uncertain. The length of the CDR3 is 16 residues. The germline CDR1 and CDR2 sequences are SGHDT and YYEEEE. V shed 0 bases and J shed 4 bases, with 11 bases lying between them. Here the CDR3 reads CASSLGQALGANVLTF. CDR3 in DNA: TGTGCCAGCAGCTTGGGGCAGGCCCTCGGGGCCAACGTCCTGACTTTC.

This chain joins TRBV9 and TRBJ1-6, with 7 bases lining up with TRBD1. V lost 0 bases to trimming and J lost 5 bases; unmatched junction nucleotides: 2. The germline V gene encodes CDR1 SGDLS and CDR2 YYNGEE. This CDR3 region has 15 residues. CDR3 bases: TGTGCCAGCAGCGTAGGCGACAGGGATAATTCACCCCTCCACTTT. It specifies CASSVGDRDNSPLHF. The full variable domain, with the rest looked up from reference TRBV9 and TRBJ1-6, is DSGVTQTPKHLITATGQRVTLRCSPRSGDLSVYWYQQSLDQGLQFLIQYYNGEERAKGNILERFSAQQFPDLHSELNLSSLELGDSALYFCASSVGDRDNSPLHFGNGTRLTVT.

The chain has TRBV9 and TRBJ2-7; tentative D call: TRBD1 (5 bases). There are 15 residues in the CDR3. Trimming removed 1 base at V and 6 bases at J, with 17 bases between. Germline V gene lookup returns CDR1 SGDLS and CDR2 YYNGEE. CDR3 amino acids: CASSVNPGPASEQYF. CDR3 sequence (DNA): TGTGCCAGCAGCGTAAATCCAGGGCCCGCCTCCGAGCAGTACTTC.

DNA of the CDR3: TGTGCCAGCAGCCAGTCTTTGGCGGCGCCCATTCAGTACTTC. It codes for CASSQSLAAPIQYF. V gene TRBV7-2 combines with J gene TRBJ2-4; D is ambiguous. CDR3 size: 14 residues. Germline-derived CDR1 and CDR2 are SGHTA and FQGNSA. The germline V and J ends were trimmed by 5 bases and 9 bases, with 17 bases remaining between them. Filled out from reference TRBV7-2 and TRBJ2-4, the complete variable domain reads GAGVSQSPSNKVTEKGKDVELRCDPISGHTALYWYRQSLGQGLEFLIYFQGNSAPDKSGLPSDRFSAERTGGSVSTLTIQRTQQEDSAVYLCASSQSLAAPIQYFGAGTRLSVL.

As DNA, the CDR3 is TGTGCCAGCAGCTCGGACAGGGAAAACGAGCAGTACTTC. This codes for CASSSDRENEQYF. The J gene is TRBJ2-7, the V gene TRBV5-4; TRBD1 aligns across 8 bases. The CDR3 spans 13 residues. Germline CDR1 and CDR2: SGHNT and YYREEE (reference sequence). J lost 5 bases, V lost 3 bases, and 4 bases had no gene match.

This clone came up a few times. The DNA of the CDR3 is TGTGCCATCATGGCTAGCGGACCCGTCAATGAGCAGTTCTTC. This translates into CAIMASGPVNEQFF. The J gene is TRBJ2-1, the V gene TRBV10-3, with 7 bases aligning to TRBD2. The CDR3 extends over 14 amino acids. V lost 7 bases to trimming and J lost 6 bases; unmatched junction nucleotides: 9. Germline V gene lookup returns CDR1 ENHRY and CDR2 SYGVKD.

The rearrangement joins TRBV19 to TRBJ2-2, with D unclear. Germline V gene sequence: CDR1 LNHDA, CDR2 SQIVND (reference sequence). V was pared by 5 bases and J by 8 bases, with 12 bases between. The CDR3 contains 13 residues. CDR3 amino acids: CASSYMESGELFF. CDR3 nucleotides: TGTGCCAGTAGTTATATGGAAAGTGGGGAGCTGTTTTTT.

The chain joins TRBV2 to TRBJ1-1; no definite D call. Germline CDR1 and CDR2: SNHLY and FYNNEI. The germline V and J ends were trimmed by 9 bases and 6 bases, with 17 bases remaining between them. The CDR3 has 13 amino acids. The CDR3 region has the DNA TGTGCCAGTACCCGATCCCTAACAGCTGAAGCTTTCTTT. Protein: CASTRSLTAEAFF. The complete variable domain, with remaining parts taken from reference TRBV2 and TRBJ1-1, reads EPEVTQTPSHQVTQMGQEVILRCVPISNHLYFYWYRQILGQKVEFLVSFYNNEISEKSEIFDDQFSVERPDGSNFTLKIRSTKLEDSAMYFCASTRSLTAEAFFGQGTRLTVV.

The CDR3 reads CASSLALGTEAFF. The CDR3 DNA reads TGCGCCAGCAGCTTGGCCCTGGGCACTGAAGCTTTCTTT. V is TRBV5-1 and J is TRBJ1-1; no reliable D call. CDR1 is SGHRS and CDR2 is YFSETQ in the germline V gene. V lost 0 bases and J 4 bases, leaving 7 bases between the germline ends. CDR3 size: 13 residues.

V is TRBV5-8 and J is TRBJ2-5, with TRBD1 matching 8 bases. Losses at the gene ends were 4 bases for V and 4 bases for J; bases not matched to a gene: 12. Germline CDR1 SGHTS, CDR2 YDEGEE. The CDR3 covers 16 residues. CDR3 nucleotide sequence: TGTGCCAGCAGCAAGGGACAGGTGACAGGAAGAGAGACCCAGTACTTC. This sequence encodes CASSKGQVTGRETQYF.

The gene calls are TRBV6-6 and TRBJ1-1; 8 bases map to TRBD1. With 5 bases clipped from V and 5 bases from J, the junction kept 10 bases outside the gene matches. CDR3 length: 15 amino acids. CDR1 is MNHNY and CDR2 is SVGAGI in the germline V gene (reference sequence). CDR3: CASSTNRGEVTEAFF. CDR3 nucleotide sequence: TGTGCCAGCAGTACTAACAGGGGGGAGGTAACTGAAGCTTTCTTT.

The chain combines TRBV19 with TRBJ1-4; 10 bases line up with TRBD1. The germline CDR1 and CDR2 sequences are LNHDA and SQIVND (reference sequence). V was pared by 5 bases and J by 8 bases, with 8 bases of the junction left unmatched. There are 15 residues in the CDR3. The CDR3 coding sequence is TGTGCCAGTAGTTTGGGACAGGGGTTCGGCGAAAAACTGTTTTTT. Translation gives CASSLGQGFGEKLFF.

The chain links TRBV2 to TRBJ2-2; D remains ambiguous. V was trimmed by 4 bases and J by 2 bases, leaving 5 bases between them. Germline V gives CDR1 SNHLY, CDR2 FYNNEI. The CDR3 runs to 13 residues. The CDR3 is CASSVDNTGELFF. DNA for the CDR3: TGTGCCAGCAGTGTTGATAACACCGGGGAGCTGTTTTTT.

This CDR3 reads CASTVTTSSYEQYF. In DNA, the CDR3 is TGTGCCAGCACTGTCACGACTAGCTCCTACGAGCAGTACTTC. The chain recombines TRBV28 with TRBJ2-7, with D perhaps TRBD2 (6 bases). V was pared by 7 bases and J by 0 bases, with 13 bases between. This CDR3 comprises 14 residues. The germline V gene has CDR1 MDHEN and CDR2 SYDVKM.

This chain joins TRBV6-5 and TRBJ2-1; the D gene is possibly TRBD1 (6 bases). There are 15 residues in the CDR3. Germline V gives CDR1 MNHEY, CDR2 SVGAGI. The germline V and J ends were trimmed by 0 bases and 7 bases, with 13 bases remaining between them. Here the CDR3 reads CASSYSVGAKNEQFF. In DNA form, the CDR3 reads TGTGCCAGCAGTTACTCAGTGGGGGCGAAAAATGAGCAGTTCTTC.

The chain has TRBV5-8 and TRBJ1-1; D call uncertain. CDR3 length equals 12 residues. Germline-derived CDR1 and CDR2 are SGHTS and YDEGEE. Trimming removed 4 bases from V and 8 bases from J, with 12 bases in between. CDR3 amino acids: CASSPRRAEAFF. In DNA, the CDR3 is TGTGCCAGCAGCCCCCGACGGGCCGAAGCTTTCTTT.

The rearrangement joins TRBV5-6 to TRBJ2-3, with 8 bases fitting TRBD1. The CDR3 contains 15 residues. Germline lookup yields CDR1 SGHDT and CDR2 YYEEEE. The V and J ends lost 0 bases and 4 bases, in that order; junction bases with no gene match: 4. The DNA for the CDR3 is TGTGCCAGCAGCTTGGACCTGACAGGGGCAGATACGCAGTATTTT. Protein sequence: CASSLDLTGADTQYF.

With regard to this clone: One junction end does not reproduce the germline sequence, and a read error may be involved. This chain uses TRBV28 with TRBJ2-5, with D unresolved. The CDR3 contains 12 residues. Germline CDR1 and CDR2: MDHEN and SYDVKM. The CDR3 DNA reads TGTGCCAGCACCCACGTCCAAGGGACCCAGTACTTC. It specifies CASTHVQGTQYF.

The chain couples TRBV6-5 to TRBJ1-6; D possibly corresponds to TRBD1 (5 bases). V lost 5 bases to trimming and J lost 9 bases, with 17 bases between them. CDR3 length: 15 residues. The V gene's germline CDR1 is MNHEY and CDR2 SVGAGI. In nucleotides, the CDR3 is TGTGCCAGCAGTCAAACAGGAACAGGTTTTTCACCCCTCCACTTT. Residues: CASSQTGTGFSPLHF.

The CDR3 protein is CASSLLLGQGYGNTIYF. The CDR3 DNA is TGTGCCAGCAGCCTCCTCCTGGGACAGGGTTACGGAAACACCATATATTTT. This chain joins TRBV7-9 and TRBJ1-3; 9 nucleotides agree with TRBD1. With 5 bases clipped from V and 4 bases from J, the junction kept 12 bases outside the gene matches. CDR3 length equals 17 residues. CDR1 is SEHNR, CDR2 FQNEAQ, per germline (reference sequence).

The V gene is TRBV29-1, the J gene TRBJ2-7; D is uncertain. Trimming shortened V by 4 bases and J by 3 bases, and 10 bases separated the two germline ends. Germline-derived CDR1 and CDR2 are SQVTM and ANQGSEA. The CDR3 is 12 amino acids. The CDR3 DNA reads as TGCAGCGTTGGCCTTCCGGGCTACGAGCAGTACTTC. Translating it yields CSVGLPGYEQYF.

The chain employs TRBV27 and TRBJ2-5; 9 nucleotides line up with TRBD2. This CDR3 is built from 15 residues. J was trimmed by 10 bases and V by 2 bases; bases with no gene match: 11. Looked up from germline, CDR1 is MNHEY and CDR2 is SMNVEV (reference sequence). The CDR3 region has the DNA TGTGCCAGCAGTTTAAGGCCTAGCGGGGCTGGGGGCCAGTACTTC. It translates to CASSLRPSGAGGQYF.

V usage is TRBV4-1 and J usage is TRBJ2-2, with D unclear. The CDR3 sequence is 12 residues long. Germline CDR1 is MGHRA and CDR2 is YSYEKL. Trimming took 3 bases from V and 3 from J, leaving 2 bases between them. The CDR3 DNA is TGCGCCAGCAGCCACTACACCGGGGAGCTGTTTTTT. Translated, it gives CASSHYTGELFF.

The chain has TRBV28 and TRBJ2-3; no clear D. The length of the CDR3 is 15 residues. The V end lost 3 bases, the J end lost 3 bases, and 13 bases lay between the germline ends. Germline-derived CDR1 and CDR2 are MDHEN and SYDVKM. The CDR3 region has the DNA TGTGCCAGCAGTTTCAGTACGTTCAGGACAGATACGCAGTATTTT. Translation: CASSFSTFRTDTQYF. Based on the CDR3 plus reference TRBV28 and TRBJ2-3, the full variable domain is DVKVTQSSRYLVKRTGEKVFLECVQDMDHENMFWYRQDPGLGLRLIYFSYDVKMKEKGDIPEGYSVSREKKERFSLILESASTNQTSMYLCASSFSTFRTDTQYFGPGTRLTVL.

The chain joins TRBV27 to TRBJ1-3; D is unclear. V was pared by 2 bases and J by 9 bases, with 11 bases between. The CDR3 runs to 13 residues. Germline V gives CDR1 MNHEY, CDR2 SMNVEV (reference sequence). This CDR3 reads CASSLGTPGTIYF. DNA of the CDR3: TGTGCCAGCAGTTTAGGCACCCCCGGCACCATATATTTT.

This chain connects TRBV2 to TRBJ2-2; maybe TRBD1 (6 bases). V was trimmed by 8 bases and J by 5 bases, leaving 12 bases between them. Germline V CDR1 and CDR2: SNHLY, FYNNEI. This CDR3 is 13 amino acids long. The DNA for the CDR3 is TGTGCCAGCGGGCAGGGGTGGACCGGGGAGCTGTTTTTT. Its translation is CASGQGWTGELFF.